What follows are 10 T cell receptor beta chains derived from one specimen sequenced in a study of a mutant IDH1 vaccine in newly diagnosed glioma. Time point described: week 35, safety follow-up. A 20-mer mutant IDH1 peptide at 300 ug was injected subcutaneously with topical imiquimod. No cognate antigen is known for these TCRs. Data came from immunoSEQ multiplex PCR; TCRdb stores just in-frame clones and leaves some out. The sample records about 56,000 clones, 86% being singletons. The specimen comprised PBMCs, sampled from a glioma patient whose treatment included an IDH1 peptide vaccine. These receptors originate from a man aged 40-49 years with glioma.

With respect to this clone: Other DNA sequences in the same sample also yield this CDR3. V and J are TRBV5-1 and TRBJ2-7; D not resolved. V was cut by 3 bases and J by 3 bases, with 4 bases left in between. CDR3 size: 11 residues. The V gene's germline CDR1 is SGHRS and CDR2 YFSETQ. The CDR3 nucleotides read TGCGCCAGCAGCTCGAGCTACGAGCAGTACTTC. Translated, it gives CASSSSYEQYF.

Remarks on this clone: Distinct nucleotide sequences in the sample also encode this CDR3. The CDR3 reads CASSLWRDQPQHF. In DNA form, the CDR3 reads TGTGCCAGCAGCTTATGGAGGGACCAGCCCCAGCATTTT. The chain carries TRBV7-2 and TRBJ1-5; D is possibly TRBD1 (5 bases). The CDR3 totals 13 residues. In germline, CDR1 is SGHTA, CDR2 FQGNSA. V shed 2 bases and J shed 7 bases, with 9 bases lying between them.

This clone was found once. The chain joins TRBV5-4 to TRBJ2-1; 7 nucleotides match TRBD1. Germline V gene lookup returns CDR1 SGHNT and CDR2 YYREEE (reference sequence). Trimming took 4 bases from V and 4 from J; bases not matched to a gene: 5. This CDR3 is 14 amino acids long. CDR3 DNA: TGTGCCAGCAGCCCGGGACAGCCTTACAATGAGCAGTTCTTC. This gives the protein CASSPGQPYNEQFF. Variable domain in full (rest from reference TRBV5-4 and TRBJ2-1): ETGVTQSPTHLIKTRGQQVTLRCSSQSGHNTVSWYQQALGQGPQFIFQYYREEENGRGNFPPRFSGLQFPNYSSELNVNALELDDSALYLCASSPGQPYNEQFFGPGTRLTVL.

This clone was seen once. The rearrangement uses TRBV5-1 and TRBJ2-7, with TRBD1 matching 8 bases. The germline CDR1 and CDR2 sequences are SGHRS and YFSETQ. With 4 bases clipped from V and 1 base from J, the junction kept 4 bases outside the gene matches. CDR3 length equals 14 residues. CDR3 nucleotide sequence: TGCGCCAGCAGCGGCAGGGGGCTTTCCTACGAGCAGTACTTC. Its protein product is CASSGRGLSYEQYF.

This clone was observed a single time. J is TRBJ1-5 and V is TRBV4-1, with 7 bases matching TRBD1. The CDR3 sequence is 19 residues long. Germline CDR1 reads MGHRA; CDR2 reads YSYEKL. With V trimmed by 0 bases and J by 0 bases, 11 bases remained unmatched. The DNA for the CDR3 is TGCGCCAGCAGCCAAGATCCGTCCCAGGGGGTATATAGCAATCAGCCCCAGCATTTT. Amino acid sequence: CASSQDPSQGVYSNQPQHF.

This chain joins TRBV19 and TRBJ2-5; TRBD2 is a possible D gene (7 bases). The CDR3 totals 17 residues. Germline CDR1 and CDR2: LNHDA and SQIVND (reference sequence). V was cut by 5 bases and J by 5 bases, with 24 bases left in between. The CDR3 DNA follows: TGTGCCAGTAGTTCCACCGCGGCGGGGGCCCTTGGGGAGACCCAGTACTTC. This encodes CASSSTAAGALGETQYF.

CDR3 coding DNA: TGTGCCAGCAGCTTAGCCCAGGCCGGGGCTGAAGCTTTCTTT. Its translation is CASSLAQAGAEAFF. The V and J genes are TRBV7-9 and TRBJ1-1; no clear D gene. The germline gives CDR1 SEHNR, CDR2 FQNEAQ (reference sequence). This CDR3 is 14 amino acids long. V lost 0 bases to trimming and J lost 6 bases, with 11 bases between them.

CDR3 sequence: CASGERGSEKLFF. The DNA for the CDR3 is TGTGCCAGCGGGGAGAGGGGCAGCGAAAAACTGTTTTTT. This chain joins TRBV7-9 and TRBJ1-4; weak D call: TRBD1 (5 bases). Trimming cost V 8 bases and J 8 bases, with 15 bases left between them. The germline V gene has CDR1 SEHNR and CDR2 FQNEAQ (reference sequence). The CDR3 length is 13 residues.

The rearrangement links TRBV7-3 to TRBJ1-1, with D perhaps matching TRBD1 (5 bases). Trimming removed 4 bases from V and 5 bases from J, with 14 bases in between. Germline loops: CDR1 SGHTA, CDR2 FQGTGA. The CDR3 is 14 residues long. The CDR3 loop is CASSYAQGGTEAFF. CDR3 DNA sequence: TGTGCCAGCAGCTATGCTCAGGGAGGGACTGAAGCTTTCTTT.

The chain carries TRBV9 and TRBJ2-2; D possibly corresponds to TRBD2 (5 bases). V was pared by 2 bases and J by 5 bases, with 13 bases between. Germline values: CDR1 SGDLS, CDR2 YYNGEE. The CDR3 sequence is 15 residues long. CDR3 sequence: CASSVGNWETGELFF. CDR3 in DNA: TGTGCCAGCAGCGTCGGGAATTGGGAGACCGGGGAGCTGTTTTTT.